This T cell receptor (beta chain) was sequenced for a study of T cell repertoires in cytomegalovirus infection. In the study overall: Both CMV infection and a matching HLA type were indicated by public TCR beta signatures.

The CDR3 totals 14 residues. Germline V gives CDR1 DFQATT, CDR2 SNEGSKA (reference sequence). Study results and limitations: Cumulative public TCR beta family frequency identified CMV carriers with the relevant HLA.

In TCRdb, the reads were re-called with MiXCR into one record per CDR3 protein. This table has around 300,000 distinct CDR3 sequences, about 20% appearing once. This clonotype has only a few counts. What it binds is not known. At one boundary the junction diverges from the germline segment, which might be a read error. The rearrangement uses TRBV20-1 and TRBJ2-1, with D perhaps TRBD2 (6 bases). This TCR was recovered from a human donor in good health (CMV status not recorded). Some clones in this sample may be carry-over from other donors' samples. Sequenced material: cultured PBMCs, taken from culture after CMV antigen stimulation. The DNA for the CDR3 is TGCAGCGCTAGGGGACTGGGGATCTACAATGAGCAGTTCTTC. Residues: CSARGLGIYNEQFF.